The 5 T cell receptor beta chains below come from one sample, sequenced in a study of monozygotic twins with inflammatory bowel disease. TCRdb re-analyzed the 5' RACE reads; it lists each CDR3 protein once, without DNA. Here the sample table reports fewer than 200,000 distinct CDR3 sequences. Input material: blood. These receptors were obtained from a human donor with ulcerative colitis or Crohn's disease, or a healthy co-twin of an affected twin (not recorded which).

This chain connects TRBV5-4 to TRBJ1-4. CDR1 SGHNT and CDR2 YYREEE come from the germline V gene (reference sequence). This CDR3 region has 13 residues. The CDR3 here is CASSLAGREKLFF.

Here the CDR3 reads CASSYAPRGGGTEAFF. The chain has TRBV6-5 and TRBJ1-1; the D gene TCRdb calls, TRBD1, cannot be checked with no DNA. The CDR3 sequence is 16 residues long. Germline V gene lookup returns CDR1 MNHEY and CDR2 SVGAGI.

V and J are TRBV29-1 and TRBJ2-2; no DNA is available, so the TRBD1 call from TCRdb remains unchecked. Per the germline V gene, CDR1 is SQVTM and CDR2 is ANQGSEA. The CDR3 is made up of 14 amino acids. The CDR3 spells CSVRGGADTGELFF.

The chain uses TRBV24-1 and TRBJ2-1; TCRdb indicates TRBD1, and absent DNA this call remains unverified. The CDR3 loop spans 15 amino acids. Looked up from germline, CDR1 is KGHDR and CDR2 is SFDVKD. The CDR3 loop is CATSDRARGSNEQFF.

The chain combines TRBV4-2 with TRBJ2-3; TCRdb's D call of TRBD2 is untestable without DNA. The CDR3 length is 15 residues. The germline V gene encodes CDR1 LGHNA and CDR2 YNFKEQ. This CDR3 reads CASSQDDSGTDTQYF.